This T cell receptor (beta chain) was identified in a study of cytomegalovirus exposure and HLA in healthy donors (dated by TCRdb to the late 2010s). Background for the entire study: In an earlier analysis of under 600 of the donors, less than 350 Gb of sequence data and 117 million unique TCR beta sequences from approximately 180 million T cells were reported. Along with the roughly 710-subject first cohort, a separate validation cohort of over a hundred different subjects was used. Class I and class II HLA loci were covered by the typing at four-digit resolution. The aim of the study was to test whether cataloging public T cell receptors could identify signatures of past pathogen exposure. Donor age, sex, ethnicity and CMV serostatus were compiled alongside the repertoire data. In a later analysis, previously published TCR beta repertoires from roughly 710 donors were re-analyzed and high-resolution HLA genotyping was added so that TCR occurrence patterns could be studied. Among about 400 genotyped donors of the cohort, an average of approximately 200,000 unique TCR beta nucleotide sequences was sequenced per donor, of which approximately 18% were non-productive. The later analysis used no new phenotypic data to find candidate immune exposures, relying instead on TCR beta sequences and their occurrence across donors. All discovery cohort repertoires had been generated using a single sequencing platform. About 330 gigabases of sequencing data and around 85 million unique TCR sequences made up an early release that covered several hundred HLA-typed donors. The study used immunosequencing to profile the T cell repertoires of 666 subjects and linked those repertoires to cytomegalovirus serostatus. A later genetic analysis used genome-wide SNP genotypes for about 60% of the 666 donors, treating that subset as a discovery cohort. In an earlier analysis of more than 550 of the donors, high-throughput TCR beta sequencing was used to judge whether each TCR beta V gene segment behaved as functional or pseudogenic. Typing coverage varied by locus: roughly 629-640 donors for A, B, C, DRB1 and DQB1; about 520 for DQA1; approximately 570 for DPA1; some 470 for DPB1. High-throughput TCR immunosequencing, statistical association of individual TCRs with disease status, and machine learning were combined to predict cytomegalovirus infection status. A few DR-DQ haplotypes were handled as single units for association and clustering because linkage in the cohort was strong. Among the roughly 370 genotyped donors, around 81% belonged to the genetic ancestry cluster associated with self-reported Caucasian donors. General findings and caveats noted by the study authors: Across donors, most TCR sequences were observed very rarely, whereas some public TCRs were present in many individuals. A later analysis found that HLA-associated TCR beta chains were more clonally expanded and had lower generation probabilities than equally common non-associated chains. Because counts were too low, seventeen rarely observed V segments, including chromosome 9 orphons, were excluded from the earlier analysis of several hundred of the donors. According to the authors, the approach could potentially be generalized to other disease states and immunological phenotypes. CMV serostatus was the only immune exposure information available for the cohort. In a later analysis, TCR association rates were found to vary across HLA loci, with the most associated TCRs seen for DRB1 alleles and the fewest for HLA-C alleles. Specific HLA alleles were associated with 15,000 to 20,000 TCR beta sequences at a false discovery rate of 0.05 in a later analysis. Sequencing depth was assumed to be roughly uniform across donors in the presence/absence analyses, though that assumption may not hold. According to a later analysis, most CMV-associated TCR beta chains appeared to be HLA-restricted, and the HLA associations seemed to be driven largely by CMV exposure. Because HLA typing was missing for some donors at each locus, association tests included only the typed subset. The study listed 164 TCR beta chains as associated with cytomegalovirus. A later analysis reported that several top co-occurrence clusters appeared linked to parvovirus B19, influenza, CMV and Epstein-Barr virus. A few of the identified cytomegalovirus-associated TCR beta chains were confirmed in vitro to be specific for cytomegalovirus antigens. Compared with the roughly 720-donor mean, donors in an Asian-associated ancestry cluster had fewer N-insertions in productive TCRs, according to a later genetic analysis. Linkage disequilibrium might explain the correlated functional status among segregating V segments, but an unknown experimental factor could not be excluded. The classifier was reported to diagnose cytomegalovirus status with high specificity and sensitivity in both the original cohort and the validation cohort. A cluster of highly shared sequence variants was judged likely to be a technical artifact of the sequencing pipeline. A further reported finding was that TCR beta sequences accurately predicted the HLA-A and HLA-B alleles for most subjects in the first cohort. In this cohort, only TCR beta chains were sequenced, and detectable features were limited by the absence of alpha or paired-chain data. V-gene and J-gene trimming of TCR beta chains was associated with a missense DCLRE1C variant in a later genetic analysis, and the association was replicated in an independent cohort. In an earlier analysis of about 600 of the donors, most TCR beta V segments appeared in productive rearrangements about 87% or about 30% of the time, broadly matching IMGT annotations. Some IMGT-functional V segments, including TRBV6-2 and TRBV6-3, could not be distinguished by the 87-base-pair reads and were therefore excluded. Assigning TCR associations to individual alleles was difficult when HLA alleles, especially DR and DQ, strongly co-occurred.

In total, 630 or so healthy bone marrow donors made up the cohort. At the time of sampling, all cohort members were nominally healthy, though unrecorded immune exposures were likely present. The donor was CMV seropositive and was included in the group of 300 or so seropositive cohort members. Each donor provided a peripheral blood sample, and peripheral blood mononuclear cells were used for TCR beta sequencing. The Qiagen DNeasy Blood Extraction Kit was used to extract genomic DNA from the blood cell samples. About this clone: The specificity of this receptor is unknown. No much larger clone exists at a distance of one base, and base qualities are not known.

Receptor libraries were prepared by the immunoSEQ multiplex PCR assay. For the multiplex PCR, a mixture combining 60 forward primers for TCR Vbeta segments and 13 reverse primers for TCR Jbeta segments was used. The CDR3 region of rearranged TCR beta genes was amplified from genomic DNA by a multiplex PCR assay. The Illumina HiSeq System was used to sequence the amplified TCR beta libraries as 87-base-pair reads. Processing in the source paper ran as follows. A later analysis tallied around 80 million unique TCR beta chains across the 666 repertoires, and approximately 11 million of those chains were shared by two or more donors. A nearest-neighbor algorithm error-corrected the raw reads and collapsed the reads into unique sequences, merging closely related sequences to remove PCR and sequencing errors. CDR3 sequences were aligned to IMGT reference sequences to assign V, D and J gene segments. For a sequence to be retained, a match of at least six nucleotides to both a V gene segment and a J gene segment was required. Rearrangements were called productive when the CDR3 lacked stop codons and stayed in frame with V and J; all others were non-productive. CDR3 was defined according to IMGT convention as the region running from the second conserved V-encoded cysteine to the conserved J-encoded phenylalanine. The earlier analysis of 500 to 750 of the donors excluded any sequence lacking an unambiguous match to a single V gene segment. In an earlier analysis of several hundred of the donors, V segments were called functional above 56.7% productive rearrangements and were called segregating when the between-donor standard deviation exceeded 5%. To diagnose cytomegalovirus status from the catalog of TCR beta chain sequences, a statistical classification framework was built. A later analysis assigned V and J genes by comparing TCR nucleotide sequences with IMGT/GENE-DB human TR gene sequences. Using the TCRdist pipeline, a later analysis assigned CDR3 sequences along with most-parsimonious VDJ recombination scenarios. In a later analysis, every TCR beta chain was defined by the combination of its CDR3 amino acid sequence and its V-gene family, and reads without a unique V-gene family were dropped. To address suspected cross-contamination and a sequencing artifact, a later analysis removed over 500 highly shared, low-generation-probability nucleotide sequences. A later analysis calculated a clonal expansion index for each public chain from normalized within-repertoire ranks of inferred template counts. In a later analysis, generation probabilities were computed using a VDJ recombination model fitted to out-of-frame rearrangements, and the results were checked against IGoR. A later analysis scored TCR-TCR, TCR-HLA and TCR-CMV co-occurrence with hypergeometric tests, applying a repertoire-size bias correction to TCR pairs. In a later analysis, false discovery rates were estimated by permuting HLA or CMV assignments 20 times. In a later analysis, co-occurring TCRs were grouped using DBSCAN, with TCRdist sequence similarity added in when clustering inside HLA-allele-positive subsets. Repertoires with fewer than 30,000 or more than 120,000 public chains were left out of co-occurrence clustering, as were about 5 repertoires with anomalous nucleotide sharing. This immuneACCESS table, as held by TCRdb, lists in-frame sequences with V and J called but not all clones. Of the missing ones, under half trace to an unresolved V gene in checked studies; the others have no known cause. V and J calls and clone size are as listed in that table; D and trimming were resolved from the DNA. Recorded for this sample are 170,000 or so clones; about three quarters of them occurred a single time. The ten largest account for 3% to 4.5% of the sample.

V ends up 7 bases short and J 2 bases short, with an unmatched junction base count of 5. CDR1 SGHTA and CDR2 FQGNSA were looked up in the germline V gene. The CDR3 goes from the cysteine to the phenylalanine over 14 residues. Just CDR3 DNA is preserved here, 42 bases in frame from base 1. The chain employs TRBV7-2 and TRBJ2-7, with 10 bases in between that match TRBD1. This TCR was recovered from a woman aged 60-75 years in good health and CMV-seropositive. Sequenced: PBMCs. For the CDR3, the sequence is CASTLGQGAYEQYF. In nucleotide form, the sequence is TGTGCCAGCACCCTCGGACAGGGGGCCTACGAGCAGTACTTC.